This T cell receptor (beta chain) was obtained from a study of metastatic and nonmetastatic thyroid tumors. The authors' processing: What underpinned the distant-metastasis classifier for papillary thyroid cancer was the set of CDR3 differences across clinicopathological groups. TCRdb redid the clone calls on the PCR reads using MiXCR. TCRdb assigned the V and J calls; the authors' analysis was not used. Of 32,000 or so clones listed, over 15% were seen once; the top ten hold 9.5% to 15%. V trimming: 4 bases; J trimming: 2 bases; junction bases outside the gene matches: 7. This CDR3 is 16 amino acids long. The germline CDR1 and CDR2 sequences are SGHDT and YYEEEE. This clone has ten or more counts. Thyroid surgery took place with no prior treatment in any patient.

The sample taken for sequencing was blood. This TCR was sampled from a male donor with papillary thyroid cancer or a benign thyroid nodule (not recorded which). Some clones in this sample may be carry-over from other donors' samples. The genes are TRBV5-6 and TRBJ2-3; the match to TRBD1 covers 10 bases. The DNA of the CDR3 is TGTGCCAGCAGCACACTGACAGGGGGCCTCACAGATACGCAGTATTTT. It codes for CASSTLTGGLTDTQYF.